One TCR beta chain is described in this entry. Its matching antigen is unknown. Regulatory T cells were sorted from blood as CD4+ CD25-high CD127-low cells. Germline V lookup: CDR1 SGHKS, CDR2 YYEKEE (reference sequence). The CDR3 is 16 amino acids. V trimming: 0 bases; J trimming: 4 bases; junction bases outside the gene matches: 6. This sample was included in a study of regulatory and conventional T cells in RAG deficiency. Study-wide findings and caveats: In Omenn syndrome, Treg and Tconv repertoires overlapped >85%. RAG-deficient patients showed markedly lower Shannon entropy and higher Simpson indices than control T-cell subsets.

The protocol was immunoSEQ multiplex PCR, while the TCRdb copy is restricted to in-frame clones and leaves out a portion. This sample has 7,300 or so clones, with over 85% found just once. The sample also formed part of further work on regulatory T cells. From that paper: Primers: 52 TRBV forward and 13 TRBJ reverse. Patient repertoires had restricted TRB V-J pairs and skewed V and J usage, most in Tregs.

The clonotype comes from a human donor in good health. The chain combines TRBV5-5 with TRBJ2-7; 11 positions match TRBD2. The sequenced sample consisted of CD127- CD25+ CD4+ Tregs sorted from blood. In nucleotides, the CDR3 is TGTGCCAGCAGCTTGGGGCCGACTAGCGGGATATACGAGCAGTACTTC. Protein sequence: CASSLGPTSGIYEQYF.